The clone carrying this T cell receptor (beta chain) has a count of ten or more. Its specificity is unknown. TCRdb used MiXCR to reprocess the 5' RACE reads, holding one entry per CDR3 protein. In the table there are around 110,000 distinct CDR3 sequences, 9.5% to 15% of which are singletons. Germline CDR1 is DFQATT and CDR2 is SNEGSKA (reference sequence). Trimming pared 3 bases from V and 7 bases from J, leaving 19 bases between. The CDR3 has 14 amino acids. These data originate in a study of T-cell memory formation after mild COVID-19. Study overall: For the most part, TCR clusters were specific to one donor.

The study's findings and limits: Researchers report contracting CD4+ clones mostly in CM and EM, with CD8+ clones in EMRA. What remained unconfirmed was the SARS-CoV-2 specificity of second-wave clones peaking on day 37.

The sequence came from an adult woman who had mild COVID-19 (a few samples of this study predate the infection). Cell type and time point are not known. The chain is built from TRBV20-1 and TRBJ2-7; the D gene is possibly TRBD2 (5 bases). The sample taken for sequencing was PBMCs or a T cell subset sorted from them (not recorded which). CDR3 sequence: CSASGPGQREEQYF. The DNA of the CDR3 is TGCAGTGCTAGTGGGCCGGGCCAACGGGAAGAGCAGTACTTC.